This entry is about one TCR beta chain. The data originate from a study of T cells after somatic rescue of genetic block. This CDR3 contains 15 residues. V lost 5 bases to trimming and J lost 7 bases, with 17 bases between them. The germline V gene has CDR1 SGHTA and CDR2 FQGTGA. Profiled with immunoSEQ multiplex PCR; TCRdb holds only in-frame clones, not every one. The table shows 110,000 or so clones, with about 90% occurring only once. The chain carries TRBV7-3 and TRBJ2-2; TRBD2 is a possible D gene (5 bases). The receptor's source is a woman aged 18-29 years. Sequencing used peripheral blood mononuclear cells (PBMCs). The CDR3, as DNA: TGTGCCAGCAGCCCAAGGAGGAGTGATGGCGGGGAGCTGTTTTTT. It is translated as CASSPRRSDGGELFF.